Detailed here is one TCR beta chain. The antigen is not known. The data belong to a study of cytomegalovirus exposure and HLA in healthy donors. For the study at large: Within an early data release were tens of millions of unique TCRs drawn from HLA-typed donors.

The PCR was carried out with 60 Vbeta primers and 13 Jbeta primers. The protocol was immunoSEQ multiplex PCR, while the TCRdb copy is restricted to in-frame clones and leaves out a portion. Of about 55,000 clones in the sample, 65% to 85% were seen once. Germline V gene data show CDR1 as MNHNS and CDR2 as SASEGT. Trimming took 2 bases from V and 5 from J; bases not matched to a gene: 6. The CDR3 is made up of 15 amino acids. Notes on the study in general: In a later analysis, productive TCRs from donors in an Asian-associated ancestry cluster reportedly carried fewer N-insertions than the cohort mean. Per a later analysis, 18,000 or so TCR beta sequences showed association with HLA alleles at 0.05 false discovery rate.

V is TRBV6-1 and J is TRBJ2-7; 10 bases are shared with TRBD2. Sequences were obtained from PBMCs. The TCR sequence derives from a female donor in good health and CMV-seronegative. CDR3 DNA sequence: TGTGCCAGCAGTGAAAGGACTAGCGGCCTCAACGAGCAGTACTTC. Translating it yields CASSERTSGLNEQYF.